This T cell receptor (beta chain) came from a study of T cells in localized non-small cell lung cancer. Measured with immunoSEQ multiplex PCR; TCRdb has only the in-frame clones, and not every one. The sample consists of 800 or so clones, roughly a quarter of them appearing once. Germline CDR1 and CDR2: SQVTM and ANQGSEA. The germline V and J ends were trimmed by 5 bases and 5 bases, with 13 bases remaining between them. The CDR3 extends over 13 amino acids. The source was normal lung tissue next to the tumor, collected before any cancer treatment. The sequence was obtained from a woman aged 35 to 75 with stage III lung adenocarcinoma. The chain joins TRBV29-1 to TRBJ2-1, with D possibly TRBD2 on 5 matching bases. CDR3 protein: CSVKSGGNNEQFF. The CDR3 bases are TGCAGCGTTAAGAGCGGAGGCAACAATGAGCAGTTCTTC.